Listed here is a single T cell receptor beta chain. Its specificity is not known. This sample was included in a study of blood T cells in healthy people across ages. Study-wide points: Among long-lived donors, naive CD4+ cells were more numerous and diversity higher than in aged donors. Lack of knowledge of donor CMV status possibly confounded expanded clonotype changes.

CDR3 length: 15 residues. In germline, CDR1 is MNHEY, CDR2 SMNVEV (reference sequence). The V end was cut by 0 bases, the J end by 3 bases, with 12 bases between. Next came a second PCR, run for about 6 to 12 cycles, which used a sample-barcoded 5' primer along with a J-beta primer mix. TCRdb reprocessed the 5' RACE reads with MiXCR, giving one entry per CDR3 protein. The table has about 290,000 distinct CDR3 sequences, 25% to 30% seen once; the top ten hold about 30%. The sequence was obtained from a woman aged 70 to 79 in good health. Sequenced: blood. The rearrangement joins TRBV27 to TRBJ2-7; D perhaps matches TRBD2 (5 bases). CDR3 in amino acids: CASSLSPGGHYEQYF. CDR3 sequence (DNA): TGTGCCAGCAGTTTATCCCCCGGCGGGCACTACGAGCAGTACTTC.